This TCR beta chain was recovered during a study of blood T cell repertoires in COVID-19. Across the whole study: Acute-phase and convalescent COVID-19 samples originated in the United States, Italy and Spain.

CDR3 length equals 13 residues. V was trimmed by 8 bases and J by 1 base, leaving 11 bases between them. CDR1 is MNHNY and CDR2 is SVGAGI in the germline V gene (reference sequence). The method was immunoSEQ multiplex PCR; TCRdb's version includes in-frame clones alone and lacks a portion of them. The sample records some 300,000 clones, about 87% being singletons. Sequencing was performed on peripheral blood. The TCR was taken from a woman in her forties or fifties with COVID-19, enrolled during active disease. The chain is built from TRBV6-6 and TRBJ1-1; possible D gene TRBD1, 6 bases. The CDR3 is CASSGQRNTEAFF. The CDR3 DNA reads TGTGCCAGCTCGGGACAACGGAACACTGAAGCTTTCTTT.